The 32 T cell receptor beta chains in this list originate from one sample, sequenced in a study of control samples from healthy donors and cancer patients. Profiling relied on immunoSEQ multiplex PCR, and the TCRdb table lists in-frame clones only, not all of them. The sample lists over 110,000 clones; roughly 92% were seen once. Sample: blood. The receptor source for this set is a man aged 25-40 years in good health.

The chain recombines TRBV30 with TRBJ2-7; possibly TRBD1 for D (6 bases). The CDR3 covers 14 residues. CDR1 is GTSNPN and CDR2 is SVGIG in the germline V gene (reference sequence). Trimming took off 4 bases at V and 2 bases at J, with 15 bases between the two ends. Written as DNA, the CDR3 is TGTGCCTGGAAATTTTCGGACAGCACCTACGAGCAGTACTTC. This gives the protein CAWKFSDSTYEQYF.

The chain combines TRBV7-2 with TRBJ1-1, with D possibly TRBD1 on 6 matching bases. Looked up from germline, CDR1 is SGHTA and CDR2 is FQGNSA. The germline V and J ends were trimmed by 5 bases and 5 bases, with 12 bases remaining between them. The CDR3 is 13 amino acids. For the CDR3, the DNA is TGTGCCAGCAGCGAACAACAGGGAACTGAAGCTTTCTTT. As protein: CASSEQQGTEAFF.

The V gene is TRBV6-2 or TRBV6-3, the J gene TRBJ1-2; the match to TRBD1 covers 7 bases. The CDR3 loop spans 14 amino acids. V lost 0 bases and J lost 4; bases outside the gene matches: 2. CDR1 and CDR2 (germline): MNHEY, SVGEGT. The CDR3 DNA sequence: TGTGCCAGCAGTTACTCGAGACAGGGCTATGGCTACACCTTC. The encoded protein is CASSYSRQGYGYTF.

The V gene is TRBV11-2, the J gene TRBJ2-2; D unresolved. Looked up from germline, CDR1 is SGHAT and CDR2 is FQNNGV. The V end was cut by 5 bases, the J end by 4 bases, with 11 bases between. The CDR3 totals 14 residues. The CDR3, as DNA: TGTGCCAGCAGCAGTTCGCGGAGCACCGGGGAGCTGTTTTTT. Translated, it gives CASSSSRSTGELFF.

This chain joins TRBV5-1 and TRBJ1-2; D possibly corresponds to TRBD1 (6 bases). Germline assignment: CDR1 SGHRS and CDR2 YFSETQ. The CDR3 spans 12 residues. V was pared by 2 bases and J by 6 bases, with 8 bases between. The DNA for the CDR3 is TGCGCCAGCAGCTTCCAGGGGAATGGCTACACCTTC. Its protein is CASSFQGNGYTF. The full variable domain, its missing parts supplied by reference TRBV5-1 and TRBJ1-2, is KAGVTQTPRYLIKTRGQQVTLSCSPISGHRSVSWYQQTPGQGLQFLFEYFSETQRNKGNFPGRFSGRQFSNSRSEMNVSTLELGDSALYLCASSFQGNGYTFGSGTRLTVV.

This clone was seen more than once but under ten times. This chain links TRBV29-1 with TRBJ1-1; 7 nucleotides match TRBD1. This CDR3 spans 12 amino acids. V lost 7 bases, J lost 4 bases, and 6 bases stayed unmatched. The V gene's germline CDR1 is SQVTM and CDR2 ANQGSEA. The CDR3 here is CSAIWTGTEAFF. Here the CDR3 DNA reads TGCAGCGCAATTTGGACAGGCACTGAAGCTTTCTTT. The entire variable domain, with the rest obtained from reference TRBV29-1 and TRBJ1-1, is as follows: SAVISQKPSRDICQRGTSLTIQCQVDSQVTMMFWYRQQPGQSLTLIATANQGSEATYESGFVIDKFPISRPNLTFSTLTVSNMSPEDSSIYLCSAIWTGTEAFFGQGTRLTVV.

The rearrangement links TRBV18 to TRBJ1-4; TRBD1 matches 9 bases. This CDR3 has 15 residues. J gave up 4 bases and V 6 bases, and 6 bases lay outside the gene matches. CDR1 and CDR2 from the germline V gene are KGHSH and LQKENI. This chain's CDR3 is CASSPGTGINEKLFF. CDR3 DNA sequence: TGTGCCAGCTCCCCCGGGACAGGGATTAATGAAAAACTGTTTTTT.

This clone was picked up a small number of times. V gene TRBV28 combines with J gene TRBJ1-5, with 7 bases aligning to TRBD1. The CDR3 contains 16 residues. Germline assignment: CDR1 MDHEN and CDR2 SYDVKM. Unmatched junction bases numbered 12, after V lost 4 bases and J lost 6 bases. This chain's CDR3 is CASSSQSTGDTQPQHF. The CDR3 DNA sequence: TGTGCCAGCAGTTCCCAGTCCACAGGGGATACTCAGCCCCAGCATTTT.

The CDR3 DNA follows: TGTGCTCGCGGGAGGAATGAGCAGTTCTTC. This encodes CARGRNEQFF. The V call is TRBV2, the J call TRBJ2-1; 8 nucleotides align to TRBD2. CDR1 and CDR2 from the germline V gene are SNHLY and FYNNEI. The CDR3 has 10 residues.

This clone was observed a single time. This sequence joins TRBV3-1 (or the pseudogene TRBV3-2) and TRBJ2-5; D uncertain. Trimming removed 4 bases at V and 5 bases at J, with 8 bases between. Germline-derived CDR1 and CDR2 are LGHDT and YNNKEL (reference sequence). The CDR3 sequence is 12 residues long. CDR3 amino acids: CASSPQSETQYF. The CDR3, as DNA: TGTGCCAGCAGCCCTCAATCGGAGACCCAGTACTTC.

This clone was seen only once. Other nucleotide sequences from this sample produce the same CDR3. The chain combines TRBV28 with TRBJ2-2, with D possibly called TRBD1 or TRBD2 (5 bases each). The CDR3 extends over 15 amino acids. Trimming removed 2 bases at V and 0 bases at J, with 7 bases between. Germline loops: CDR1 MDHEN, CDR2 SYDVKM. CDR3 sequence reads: CASSLGGANTGELFF. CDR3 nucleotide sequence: TGTGCCAGCAGTTTAGGGGGAGCGAACACCGGGGAGCTGTTTTTT.

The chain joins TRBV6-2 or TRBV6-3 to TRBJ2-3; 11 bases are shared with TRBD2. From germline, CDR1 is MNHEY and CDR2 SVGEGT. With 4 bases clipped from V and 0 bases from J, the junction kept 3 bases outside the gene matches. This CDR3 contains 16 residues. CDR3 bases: TGTGCCAGCAGTTTGGGGACTAGCGGCAGCACAGATACGCAGTATTTT. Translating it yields CASSLGTSGSTDTQYF.

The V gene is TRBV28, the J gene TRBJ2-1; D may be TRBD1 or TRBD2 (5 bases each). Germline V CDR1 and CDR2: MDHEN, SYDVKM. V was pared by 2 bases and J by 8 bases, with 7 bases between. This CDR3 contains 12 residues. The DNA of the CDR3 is TGTGCCAGCAGTTTACTGGGGGATGAGCAGTTCTTC. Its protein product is CASSLLGDEQFF.

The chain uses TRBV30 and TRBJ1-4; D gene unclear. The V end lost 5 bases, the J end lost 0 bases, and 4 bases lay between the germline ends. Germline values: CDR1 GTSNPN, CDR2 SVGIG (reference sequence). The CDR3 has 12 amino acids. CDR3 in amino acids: CAWDTTNEKLFF. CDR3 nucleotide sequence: TGTGCCTGGGACACAACTAATGAAAAACTGTTTTTT.

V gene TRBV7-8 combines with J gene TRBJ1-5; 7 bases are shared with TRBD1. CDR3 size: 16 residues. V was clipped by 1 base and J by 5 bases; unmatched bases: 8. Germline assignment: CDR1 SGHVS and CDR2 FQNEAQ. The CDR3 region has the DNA TGTGCCAGCAGCTTAGTGGCAGGGGGTCGTGATCAGCCCCAGCATTTT. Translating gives CASSLVAGGRDQPQHF.

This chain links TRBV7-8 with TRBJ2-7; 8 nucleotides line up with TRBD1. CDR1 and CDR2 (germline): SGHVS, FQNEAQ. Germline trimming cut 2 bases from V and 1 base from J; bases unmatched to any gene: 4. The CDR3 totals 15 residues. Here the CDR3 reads CASSLSGTGSYEQYF. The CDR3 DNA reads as TGTGCCAGCAGCTTAAGTGGGACAGGTTCCTACGAGCAGTACTTC. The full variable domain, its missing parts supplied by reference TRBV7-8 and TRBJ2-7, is GAGVSQSPRYKVAKRGQDVALRCDPISGHVSLFWYQQALGQGPEFLTYFQNEAQLDKSGLPSDRFFAERPEGSVSTLKIQRTQQEDSAVYLCASSLSGTGSYEQYFGPGTRLTVT.

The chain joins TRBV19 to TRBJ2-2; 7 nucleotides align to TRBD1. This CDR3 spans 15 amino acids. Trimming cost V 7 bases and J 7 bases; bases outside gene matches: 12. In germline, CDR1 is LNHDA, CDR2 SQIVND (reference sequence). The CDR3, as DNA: TGTGCCAGTAACCAAGACAGGGATTGGGGCGGGGAGCTGTTTTTT. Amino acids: CASNQDRDWGGELFF.

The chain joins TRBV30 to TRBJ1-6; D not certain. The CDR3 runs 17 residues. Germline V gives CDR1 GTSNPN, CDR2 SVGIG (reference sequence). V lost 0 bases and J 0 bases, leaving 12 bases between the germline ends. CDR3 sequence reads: CAWSVWVSSSYNSPLHF. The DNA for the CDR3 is TGTGCCTGGAGTGTCTGGGTCTCCAGCTCCTATAATTCACCCCTCCACTTT.

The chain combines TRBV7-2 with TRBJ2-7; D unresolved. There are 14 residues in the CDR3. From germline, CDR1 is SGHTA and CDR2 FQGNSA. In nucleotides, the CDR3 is TGTGCAGATAGGCTATCGGAAAGCTCCTACGAGCAGTACTTC. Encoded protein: CADRLSESSYEQYF. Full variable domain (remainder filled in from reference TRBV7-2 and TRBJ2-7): GAGVSQSPSNKVTEKGKDVELRCDPISGHTALYWYRQSLGQGLEFLIYFQGNSAPDKSGLPSDRFSAERTGGSVSTLTIQRTQQEDSAVYLCADRLSESSYEQYFGPGTRLTVT.

CDR3 DNA: TGTGCCAGCAGCTTAGCGGCCCGCTCCTACAATGAGCAGTTCTTC. It encodes CASSLAARSYNEQFF. The chain recombines TRBV7-2 with TRBJ2-1; no definite D call. The CDR3 contains 15 residues. Looked up from germline, CDR1 is SGHTA and CDR2 is FQGNSA. With 0 bases removed from V and 0 bases from J, the gap between germline ends came to 6 bases.

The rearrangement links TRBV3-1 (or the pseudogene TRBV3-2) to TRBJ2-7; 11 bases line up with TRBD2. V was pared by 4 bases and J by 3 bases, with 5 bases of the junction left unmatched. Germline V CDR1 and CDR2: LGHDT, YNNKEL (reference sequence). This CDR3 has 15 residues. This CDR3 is CASSRKGTSGYEQYF. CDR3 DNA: TGTGCCAGCAGCCGGAAGGGGACTAGCGGCTACGAGCAGTACTTC.

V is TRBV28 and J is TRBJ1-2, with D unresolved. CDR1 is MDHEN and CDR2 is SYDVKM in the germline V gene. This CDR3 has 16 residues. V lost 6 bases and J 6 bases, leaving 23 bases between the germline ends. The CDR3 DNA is TGTGCCAGCAGGCCATTAGGCAGCCTTCCTAAGGATGGCTACACCTTC. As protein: CASRPLGSLPKDGYTF.

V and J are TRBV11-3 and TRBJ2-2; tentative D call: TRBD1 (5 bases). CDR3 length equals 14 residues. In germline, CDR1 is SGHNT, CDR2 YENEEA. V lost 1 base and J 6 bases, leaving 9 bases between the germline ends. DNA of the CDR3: TGTGCCAGCAGCTTAGTTAAGGGGCCCGGGGAGCTGTTTTTT. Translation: CASSLVKGPGELFF.

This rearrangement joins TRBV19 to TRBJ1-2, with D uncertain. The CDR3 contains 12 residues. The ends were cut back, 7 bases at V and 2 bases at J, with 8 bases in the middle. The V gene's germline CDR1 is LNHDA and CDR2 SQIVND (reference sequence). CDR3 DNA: TGTGCCAGTACCCCAGCGAACTATGGCTACACCTTC. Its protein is CASTPANYGYTF.

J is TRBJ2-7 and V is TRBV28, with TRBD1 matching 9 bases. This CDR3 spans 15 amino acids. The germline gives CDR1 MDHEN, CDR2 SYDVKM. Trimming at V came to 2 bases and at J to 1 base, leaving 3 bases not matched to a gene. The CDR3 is CASSLIGTGSYEQYF. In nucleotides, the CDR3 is TGTGCCAGCAGTTTAATAGGGACAGGGTCCTACGAGCAGTACTTC.

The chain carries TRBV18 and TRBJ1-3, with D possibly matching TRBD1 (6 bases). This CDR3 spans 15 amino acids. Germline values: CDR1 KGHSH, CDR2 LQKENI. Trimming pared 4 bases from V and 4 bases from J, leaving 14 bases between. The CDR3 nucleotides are TGTGCCAGCTCACTGAAAGGACAGACAGGAAACACCATATATTTT. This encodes CASSLKGQTGNTIYF.

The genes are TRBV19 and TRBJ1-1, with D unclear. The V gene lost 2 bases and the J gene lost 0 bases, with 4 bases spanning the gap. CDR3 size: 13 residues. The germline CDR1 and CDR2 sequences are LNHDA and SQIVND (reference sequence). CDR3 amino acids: CASSITLNTEAFF. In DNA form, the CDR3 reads TGTGCCAGTAGTATAACCCTGAACACTGAAGCTTTCTTT. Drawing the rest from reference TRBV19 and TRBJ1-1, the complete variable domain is DGGITQSPKYLFRKEGQNVTLSCEQNLNHDAMYWYRQDPGQGLRLIYYSQIVNDFQKGDIAEGYSVSREKKESFPLTVTSAQKNPTAFYLCASSITLNTEAFFGQGTRLTVV.

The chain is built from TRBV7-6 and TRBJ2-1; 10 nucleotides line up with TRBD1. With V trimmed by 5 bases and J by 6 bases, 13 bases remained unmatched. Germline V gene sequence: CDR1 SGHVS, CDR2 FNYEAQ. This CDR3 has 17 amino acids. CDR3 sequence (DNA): TGTGCCAGCAGCGCCAGCCCCGGGACAGGGGATAGCAATGAGCAGTTCTTC. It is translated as CASSASPGTGDSNEQFF.

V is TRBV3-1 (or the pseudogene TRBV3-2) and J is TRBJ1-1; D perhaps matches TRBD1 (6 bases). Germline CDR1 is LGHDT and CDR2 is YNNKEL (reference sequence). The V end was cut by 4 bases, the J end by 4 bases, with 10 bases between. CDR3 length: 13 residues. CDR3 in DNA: TGTGCCAGCAGCCGGGACATACGCACTGAAGCTTTCTTT. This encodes CASSRDIRTEAFF.

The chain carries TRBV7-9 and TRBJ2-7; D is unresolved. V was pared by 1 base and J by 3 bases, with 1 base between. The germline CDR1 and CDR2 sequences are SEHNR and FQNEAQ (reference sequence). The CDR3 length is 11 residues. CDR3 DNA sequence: TGTGCCAGCAGCTTAGACTACGAGCAGTACTTC. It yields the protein CASSLDYEQYF.

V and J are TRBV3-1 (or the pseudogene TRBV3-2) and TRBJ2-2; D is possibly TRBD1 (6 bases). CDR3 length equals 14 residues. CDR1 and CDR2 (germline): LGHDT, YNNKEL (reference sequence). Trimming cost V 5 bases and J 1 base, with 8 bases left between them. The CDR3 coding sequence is TGTGCCAGCAGCGCCAGGGGGAACACCGGGGAGCTGTTTTTT. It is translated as CASSARGNTGELFF.

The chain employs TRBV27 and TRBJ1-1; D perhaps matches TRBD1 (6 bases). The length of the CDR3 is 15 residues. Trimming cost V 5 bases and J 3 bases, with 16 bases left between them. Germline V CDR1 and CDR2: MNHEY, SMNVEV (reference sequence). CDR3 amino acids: CASSAWTVRDTEAFF. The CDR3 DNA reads TGTGCCAGCAGTGCTTGGACAGTGCGAGACACTGAAGCTTTCTTT.